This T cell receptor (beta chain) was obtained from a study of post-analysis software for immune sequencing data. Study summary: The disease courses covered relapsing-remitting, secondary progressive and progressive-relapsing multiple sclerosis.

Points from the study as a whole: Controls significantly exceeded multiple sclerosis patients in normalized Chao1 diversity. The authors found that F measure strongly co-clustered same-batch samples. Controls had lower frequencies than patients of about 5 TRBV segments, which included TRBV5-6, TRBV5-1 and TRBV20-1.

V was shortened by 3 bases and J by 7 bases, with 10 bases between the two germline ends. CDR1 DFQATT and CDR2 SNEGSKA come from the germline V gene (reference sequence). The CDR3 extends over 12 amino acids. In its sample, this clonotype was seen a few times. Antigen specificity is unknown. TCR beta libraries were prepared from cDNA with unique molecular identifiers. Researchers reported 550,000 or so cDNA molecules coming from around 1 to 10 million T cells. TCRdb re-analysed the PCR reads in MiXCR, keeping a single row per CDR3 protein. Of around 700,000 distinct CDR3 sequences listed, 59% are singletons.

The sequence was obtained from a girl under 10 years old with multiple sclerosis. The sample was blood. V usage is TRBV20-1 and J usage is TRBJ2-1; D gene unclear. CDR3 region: CSASYYQNEQFF. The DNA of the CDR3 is TGCAGTGCTAGTTATTATCAGAATGAGCAGTTCTTC.